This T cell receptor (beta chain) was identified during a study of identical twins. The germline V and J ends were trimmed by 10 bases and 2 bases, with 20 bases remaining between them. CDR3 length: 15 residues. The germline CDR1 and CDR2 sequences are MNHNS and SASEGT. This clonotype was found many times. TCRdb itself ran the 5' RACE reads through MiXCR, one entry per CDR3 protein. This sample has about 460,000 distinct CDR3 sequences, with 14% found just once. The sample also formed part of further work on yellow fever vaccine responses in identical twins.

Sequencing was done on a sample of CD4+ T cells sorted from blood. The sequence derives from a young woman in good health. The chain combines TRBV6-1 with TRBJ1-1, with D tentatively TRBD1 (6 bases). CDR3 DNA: TGTGCCACCGCCCCCATGGGGGGGCCTAACACTGAAGCTTTCTTT. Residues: CATAPMGGPNTEAFF.